This T cell receptor (beta chain) was profiled in a study of T-cell reconstitution after alpha-beta-depleted transplantation in children. Unique molecular identifiers tagged the TCRbeta library. Via MiXCR, TCRdb re-called the PCR reads, giving one row per CDR3 protein. In the table there are around 71,000 distinct CDR3 sequences, about 7% of which are singletons. This clonotype has a count of ten or more. The CDR3 is made up of 14 amino acids. Germline loops: CDR1 SQVTM, CDR2 ANQGSEA. V was clipped by 6 bases and J by 2 bases, with 16 bases between them. This specimen was PBMCs from the stem cell graft donor, taken from the stem cell graft. The source of this sequence is a human donor who donated a stem cell graft to a child with acute lymphoblastic leukemia. The chain links TRBV29-1 to TRBJ1-2; D is perhaps TRBD1 (6 bases). The CDR3, as DNA: TGCAGCGTGGCCGACGAAACAGGGAACTATGGCTACACCTTC. This codes for CSVADETGNYGYTF.